A selection of T cell receptor beta chains follows, all from one sample in a study of blood T cells in healthy people across ages. TCRdb re-analysed the 5' RACE reads in MiXCR, keeping a single row per CDR3 protein. This sample yields about 1.4 million distinct CDR3 sequences, of which almost 60% are seen a single time; 6.5% to 8% belongs to the top ten. The sequenced sample was blood. Receptor source: a man between 18 and 35 years old in good health. The CDR3 runs from the conserved cysteine through the conserved F or W. A D gene is named only where the DNA matches it firmly. Size values are once, few and many counts, or a class for expanded clones, and some rows have none.

d_call j_call v_call clone_size cdr3_nt cdr3_aa
NA TRBJ2-1 TRBV7-9 NA TGTGCCAGCAGCGTAATCGATGAGCGGTTCTTC CASSVIDERFF
NA TRBJ2-6 TRBV11-1 once TGTGCCAGCAGCCATGGGTTGGGGATTCGGTTCTCCAGCTCTGGGGCCAACGTCCTGACTTTC CASSHGLGIRFSSSGANVLTF
TRBD1 TRBJ2-7 TRBV29-1 NA TGCAGCGTTGAAGTGCGACAGGGGACCTACGAGCAGTACTTC CSVEVRQGTYEQYF
NA TRBJ1-2 TRBV5-3 once TGTGCCAGCAGCCCGTCGCCAGGTGTCAGGAACCGGGGCTATGGCTACACCTTC CASSPSPGVRNRGYGYTF
NA TRBJ1-5 TRBV9 NA TGTGCCAGCAGCGCCGGGACGGGCAATCAGCCCCAGCATTTT CASSAGTGNQPQHF
NA TRBJ2-1 TRBV7-9 NA TGTGCCAGCAGCTTAGATCCACAGAGGAGCGAAATCTTCCACACTGAGCAGTTCTTC CASSLDPQRSEIFHTEQFF
NA TRBJ1-2 TRBV7-9 NA TGTGCCAGCCAGGGATCAGGGGCCGATGGCTACACCTTC CASQGSGADGYTF
NA TRBJ2-7 TRBV20-1 NA TGCAGTGCTAGAGAGAGACAGGCCCCATCCTACGAGCAGTACTTC CSARERQAPSYEQYF
NA TRBJ2-5 TRBV10-3 few TGTGCCATCAGTGAGGTAGCGGTAGGGACCCAGTACTTC CAISEVAVGTQYF
NA TRBJ2-5 TRBV13 NA TGTGCCAGCAGCCTCATTTCTAGCGTTGGTATGCAGTACTTC CASSLISSVGMQYF
TRBD2 TRBJ2-1 TRBV25-1 NA TGTGCCAGCAGTGATTCCGCGGGGGAGGAGACCCAGTTCTTC CASSDSAGEETQFF
NA TRBJ2-7 TRBV29-1 NA TGCAGCGTTGAAGAGCCCTCCTACGAGCAGTACTTC CSVEEPSYEQYF
TRBD2 TRBJ2-7 TRBV29-1 once TGCAGCGGGGGGTACGGGGGGACCTACGAGCAGTACTTC CSGGYGGTYEQYF
NA TRBJ2-3 TRBV7-9 NA TGCAAAACAGATACGCAGTATTTT CKTDTQYF
NA TRBJ2-1 TRBV5-6 NA TGTGCCAGCAGCTTGGTTGGCCTAGCAGGGTCCTACAATGAGCAGTTCTTC CASSLVGLAGSYNEQFF
TRBD1 TRBJ1-1 TRBV27 NA TGTGCCAGCAGTCCCCCGGGACAGGGTGAAGCTTTCTTT CASSPPGQGEAFF
NA TRBJ2-1 TRBV7-9 few TGTGCCAGTGGTTCTCATGAGCAGTTCTTC CASGSHEQFF
NA TRBJ2-3 TRBV10-3 NA TGTGCCATCAGTGAGTCAGGTACCCCGAGAAACACAGATACGCAGTATTTT CAISESGTPRNTDTQYF
NA TRBJ2-2 TRBV4-1 NA TGCGCCAGCAGCCAAGTCTTCAGGGAGGAGACCGGGGAGCTGTTTTTT CASSQVFREETGELFF
NA TRBJ1-1 TRBV29-1 NA TGCAGCGTTGAAGATTCGGCAGTCGGAGCTTTCTTT CSVEDSAVGAFF
NA TRBJ1-5 TRBV7-8 NA TGTGCCAGCAGCTTAGAACAGGGCAGCCAGCCCCAGCATTTT CASSLEQGSQPQHF
NA TRBJ2-7 TRBV29-1 few TGCAGCGCAAGGAGGGAAATAGGCTACGAGCAGTACTTC CSARREIGYEQYF
NA TRBJ2-2 TRBV3-1 NA TGTGCCAGCAGCCAGGGTTCTCCCGGGGAGCTGTTTTTT CASSQGSPGELFF
TRBD2 TRBJ2-4 TRBV3-1 few TGTGCCAGCAGCCAAAGCGGGAGAGGAGCCAAAAACATTCAGTACTTC CASSQSGRGAKNIQYF
NA TRBJ1-2 TRBV4-1 NA TGCGCCAGCAGCCAAGAGGGGAGTTCGGTCTATGGCTACACCTTC CASSQEGSSVYGYTF
NA TRBJ1-6 TRBV5-5 few TGTGCCAGCAGCCCCGTTGGGAGCGCCGGGGGCTCACCCCTCCACTTT CASSPVGSAGGSPLHF
TRBD2 TRBJ2-5 TRBV15 NA TGTGCCACCAGCTGGGCGGGGGGTTCTTACAATGAGCAGTACTTC CATSWAGGSYNEQYF
NA TRBJ2-5 TRBV7-9 NA TGTGCCAGCAGCAGCCCGACAGCCCAAGAGACCCAGTACTTC CASSSPTAQETQYF
NA TRBJ2-5 TRBV29-1 NA TGCAGCGTTGAAGGGGACACCAGAGAAGAGACCCAGTACTTC CSVEGDTREETQYF
TRBD2 TRBJ2-6 TRBV2 NA TGTGCCAGCAGTACTAGCGGGGGTTCTGGGGCCAACGTCCTGACTTTC CASSTSGGSGANVLTF
TRBD1 TRBJ2-3 TRBV2 NA TGTGCCAGCAACGCCCCAGGGGGCGGTACGCAGTATTTT CASNAPGGGTQYF
TRBD1 TRBJ1-1 TRBV20-1 few TGCAGTGCCCCCATCGCAGGGGGCACTGAAGCTTTCTTT CSAPIAGGTEAFF
NA TRBJ2-1 TRBV12-3/TRBV12-4 NA TGTGCCAGCAGTCTACTAGCCTACAATGAGCAGTTCTTC CASSLLAYNEQFF
NA TRBJ1-1 TRBV4-2 NA TGTGCCAGCAGCCAAAGGGGTCTCGGTGAAGCTTTCTTT CASSQRGLGEAFF
NA TRBJ2-5 TRBV29-1 few TGCAGCGTTGGGGGGGCTGGCATAAAGGAGACCCAGTACTTC CSVGGAGIKETQYF
NA TRBJ2-7 TRBV29-1 NA TGCAGCGTTGGCCTGGACTTATCCTACGAGCAGTACTTC CSVGLDLSYEQYF
TRBD2 TRBJ2-1 TRBV7-6 once TGTGCCAGCAGCCCGCTTAGAAGGACTAGCGACGTCGGTGAGCAGTTCTTC CASSPLRRTSDVGEQFF
NA TRBJ2-1 TRBV27 many TGTGTCGCAGCACAAAGCGGGTTCTACAATGAGCAGTTCTTC CVAAQSGFYNEQFF
TRBD2 TRBJ2-4 TRBV15 NA TGTGCCACCAGCGGAGGACTAGCGGGGGGCCCCGACCTTTACAAAAACATTCAGTACTTC CATSGGLAGGPDLYKNIQYF
NA TRBJ2-2 TRBV6-1 NA TGTGCCAGCAGGACGGGCTTGAACACCGGGGAGCTGTTTTTT CASRTGLNTGELFF
NA TRBJ1-5 TRBV6-1 NA TGTGCCAGCAGTGAAGGTGTCAGGGTTGGTAATCAGCCCCAGCATTTT CASSEGVRVGNQPQHF
NA TRBJ1-2 TRBV6-5 NA TGTGCCAGCAGTAGCCCGGGGTCGGGAGGCTACACCTTC CASSSPGSGGYTF
NA TRBJ2-7 TRBV15 NA TGTGCCACCAGCAGAGATCGTTGGAACTACGAGCAGTACTTC CATSRDRWNYEQYF
NA TRBJ2-1 TRBV7-9 few TGTGCCAGCAGCTTCCTCTCCGACAATGAGCAGTTCTTC CASSFLSDNEQFF
NA TRBJ2-1 TRBV29-1 NA TGCAGCGTTGAAGATCTGGGGCCCCAGTTCTTC CSVEDLGPQFF
NA TRBJ2-3 TRBV6-1 NA TGTGCCAGCAGTGAACAAAAGTGGAGGGGTACAGATACGCAGTATTTT CASSEQKWRGTDTQYF
TRBD2 TRBJ2-7 TRBV6-5 NA TGTGCCAGCAGTTACGGCCCGGGGGGACTCTCCTACGAGCAGTACTTC CASSYGPGGLSYEQYF
NA TRBJ2-1 TRBV29-1 NA TGCAGCGTTGAAGATCCGGGAGCCTACAATGAGCAGTTCTTC CSVEDPGAYNEQFF
NA TRBJ2-7 TRBV5-6 few TGTGCCAGCAGCCATCAGAATTCCTACGAGCAGTACTTC CASSHQNSYEQYF
TRBD1 TRBJ1-2 TRBV6-1 few TGTGCCAGCAGTCAAAACCCGACAGGGGGCTATGGCTACACCTTC CASSQNPTGGYGYTF
NA TRBJ2-7 TRBV20-1 NA TGCAGTGCTAGTGTGTTAGGCCAGGTTACCTACGAGCAGTACTTC CSASVLGQVTYEQYF
NA TRBJ2-5 TRBV20-1 few TGCAGTGCTAGAGTGGGGGGCGGACAAGAGACCCAGTACTTC CSARVGGGQETQYF
TRBD2 TRBJ2-3 TRBV14 NA TGTGCCAGCAGCCCGACTAGCGCGGGTACGCAGTATTTT CASSPTSAGTQYF
NA TRBJ2-4 TRBV11-2 NA TGTGCCAGCAGCCTCGTGTGGGAGCAGTACTTC CASSLVWEQYF
NA TRBJ2-7 TRBV5-6 few TGTGCCAGCAGCTGGGACCGAACCTTGTACTTC CASSWDRTLYF
NA TRBJ1-1 TRBV5-4 NA TGTGCCAGCAGCTTGGTAGTTTTTGGGGAAGCTTTCTTT CASSLVVFGEAFF